A single sample is the source of the 2 T cell receptor beta chains below, sequenced in a study of OX40 agonist ivuxolimab in advanced cancers. Profiling relied on immunoSEQ multiplex PCR, and the TCRdb table lists in-frame clones only, not all of them. The repertoire holds fewer than 20,000 clones, around 70% seen once, with roughly 30% in the top ten. Sample: CD4+ or CD8+ T cells sorted from blood, taken in a trial of the OX40 agonist ivuxolimab. The receptors here all came from an adult with an advanced solid tumor such as melanoma, head and neck, liver or kidney cancer.

This clone is labeled large. J is TRBJ1-1 and V is TRBV6-5; no firm D call. Trimming left V 2 bases short and J 6 bases short, with 10 bases between. This CDR3 has 13 amino acids. Germline values: CDR1 MNHEY, CDR2 SVGAGI. The CDR3 loop is CASSYTGVSEAFF. CDR3 nucleotide sequence: TGTGCCAGCAGTTACACCGGTGTTTCTGAAGCTTTCTTT.

The chain joins TRBV7-9 to TRBJ2-1; 11 bases match TRBD2. The V gene's germline CDR1 is SEHNR and CDR2 FQNEAQ (reference sequence). The CDR3 has 17 residues. The V segment lost 3 bases and the J segment 2 bases; nucleotides outside the gene matches: 6. This chain's CDR3 is CASSFDRTSGPYNEQFF. CDR3 DNA sequence: TGTGCCAGCAGCTTTGACCGGACTAGCGGGCCCTACAATGAGCAGTTCTTC.